This T cell receptor beta chain was recovered during a study of blood T cell repertoires in COVID-19. V was cut by 4 bases and J by 2 bases, with 12 bases left in between. The CDR3 has 15 amino acids. CDR1 is SGDLS, CDR2 YYNGEE, per germline. Assay: immunoSEQ multiplex PCR; the TCRdb copy retains only in-frame clones and omits some. The sample has about 350,000 clones; approximately 90% are singletons. J is TRBJ2-2 and V is TRBV9; D gene unclear. The sequencing sample was made of peripheral blood. The clonotype comes from an older woman with COVID-19, enrolled during active disease. The CDR3 DNA sequence: TGTGCCAGCAGCCCCACCCCTATTAACACCGGGGAGCTGTTTTTT. It encodes CASSPTPINTGELFF.